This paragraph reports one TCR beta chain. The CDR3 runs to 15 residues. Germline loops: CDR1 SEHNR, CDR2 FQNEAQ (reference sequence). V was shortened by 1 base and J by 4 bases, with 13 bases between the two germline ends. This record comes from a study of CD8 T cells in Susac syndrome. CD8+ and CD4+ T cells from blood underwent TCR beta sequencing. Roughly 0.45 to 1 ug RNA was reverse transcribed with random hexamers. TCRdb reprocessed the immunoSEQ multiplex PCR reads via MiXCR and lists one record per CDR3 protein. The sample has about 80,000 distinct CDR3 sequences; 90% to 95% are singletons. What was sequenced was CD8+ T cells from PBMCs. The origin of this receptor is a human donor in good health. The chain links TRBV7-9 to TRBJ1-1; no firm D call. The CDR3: CASSLGMGGPTEAFF. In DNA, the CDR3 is TGTGCCAGCAGCTTAGGCATGGGAGGACCCACTGAAGCTTTCTTT.